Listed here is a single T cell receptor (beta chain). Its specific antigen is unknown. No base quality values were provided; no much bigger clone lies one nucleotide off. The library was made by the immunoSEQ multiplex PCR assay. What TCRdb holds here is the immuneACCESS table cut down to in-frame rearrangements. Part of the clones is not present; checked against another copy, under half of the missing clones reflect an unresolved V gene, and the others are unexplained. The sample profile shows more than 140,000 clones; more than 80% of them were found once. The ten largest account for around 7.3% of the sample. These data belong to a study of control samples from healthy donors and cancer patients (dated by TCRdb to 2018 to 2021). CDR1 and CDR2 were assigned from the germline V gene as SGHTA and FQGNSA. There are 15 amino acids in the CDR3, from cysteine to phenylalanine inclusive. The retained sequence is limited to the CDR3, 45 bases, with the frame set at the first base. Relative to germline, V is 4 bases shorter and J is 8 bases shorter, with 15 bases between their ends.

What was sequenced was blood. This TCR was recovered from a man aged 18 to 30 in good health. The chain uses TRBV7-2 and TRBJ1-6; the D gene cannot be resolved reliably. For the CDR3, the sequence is CASSSPVSPDSPLHF. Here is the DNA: TGTGCCAGCAGCTCGCCCGTCAGCCCGGATTCACCCCTCCACTTT.